Below, 18 T cell receptor beta chains from the same sample are listed, as sequenced in a study of blood T cells in healthy people across ages (dated by TCRdb to between 2015 and 2016). The method was 5' RACE. The sequencing machine was an Illumina HiSeq 2500. A second PCR of roughly 7 to 11 cycles was performed with a sample-barcoded 5' primer and a J-beta primer mix. TCRdb trimmed public reads at Q25 via fastp, called clones via MiXCR and kept in-frame beta chains. Each record represents a unique CDR3 protein, reported with the most common genes and DNA among its rows. The sample profile shows over 1,200,000 distinct CDR3 sequences; 59% of them were found once. Clones ranked in the top ten supply over 5.5% of the sample. The sequencing input was blood. The receptors stem from a man younger than 35 in good health.

The V call is TRBV20-1, the J call TRBJ2-1; D unresolved. The ends were cut back, 6 bases at V and 10 bases at J, with 19 bases in the middle. Germline V gene sequence: CDR1 DFQATT, CDR2 SNEGSKA (reference sequence). This CDR3 is built from 13 residues. CDR3 nucleotides: TGCAGTGCCGTAAAACCAGAGCCCTACGAGCAGTTCTTC. It yields the protein CSAVKPEPYEQFF.

The chain is built from TRBV2 and TRBJ2-7; 9 nucleotides match TRBD1. The DNA end is more similar to TRBJ2-5, so the J call may be wrong. Per germline, CDR1 SNHLY and CDR2 FYNNEI. This CDR3 is 16 amino acids long. The CDR3 spells CASSEAGGTGRRTQYF. The DNA for the CDR3 is TGTGCCAGCAGTGAAGCGGGGGGGACAGGGAGAAGGACCCAGTACTTC.

This clonotype was observed a handful of times. The chain links TRBV12-3 or TRBV12-4 to TRBJ1-1; D is ambiguous. The CDR3 runs to 15 residues. Trimming removed 7 bases at V and 1 base at J, with 16 bases between. The CDR3 sequence is CASIEHRPGNTEAFF. For the CDR3, the DNA is TGTGCCAGCATAGAACACCGTCCCGGGAACACTGAAGCTTTCTTT.

This clonotype turned up a few times. The chain recombines TRBV13 with TRBJ2-5; 7 nucleotides line up with TRBD1. CDR3 length: 15 amino acids. CDR1 is PRHDT and CDR2 is FYEKMQ in the germline V gene (reference sequence). The J segment lost 1 base and the V segment lost 5 bases, leaving 7 bases of the junction unmatched. The CDR3 loop is CASSHGTAGQETQYF. The CDR3 nucleotides read TGTGCCAGCAGCCACGGGACAGCAGGCCAAGAGACCCAGTACTTC.

This chain joins TRBV27 and TRBJ2-7; D is unresolved. The assigned J gene may be wrong: the sequence end matches TRBJ2-5 better. This CDR3 region has 15 residues. Germline CDR1 and CDR2: MNHEY and SMNVEV (reference sequence). The CDR3 nucleotides read TGTGCCAGCAGATGGACCCAACCATCCCAAGAGACCCAGTACTTC. The encoded protein is CASRWTQPSQETQYF.

This clonotype occurred a few times. The chain joins TRBV4-2 to TRBJ1-4; 7 bases match TRBD1. J gave up 8 bases and V 3 bases, and 18 bases lay outside the gene matches. Germline loops: CDR1 LGHNA, CDR2 YNFKEQ. This CDR3 has 18 amino acids. For the CDR3, the DNA is TGTGCCAGCAGCCAGGATGGGGGGGACAGCCACCCTGGGGAAAAACTGTTTTTT. Translation gives CASSQDGGDSHPGEKLFF.

This clonotype turned up a few times. The V call is TRBV24-1, the J call TRBJ2-3, with a possible D match to TRBD2 (6 bases). CDR3 length: 16 residues. In germline, CDR1 is KGHDR, CDR2 SFDVKD. V was clipped by 5 bases and J by 3 bases, with 17 bases between them. In DNA form, the CDR3 reads TGTGCCACCAGTGGGGGGAGAGCGGGTTGGACAGATACGCAGTATTTT. It codes for CATSGGRAGWTDTQYF.

The genes are TRBV19 and TRBJ1-5; 7 bases line up with TRBD1. The CDR3 has 14 amino acids. V lost 5 bases to trimming and J lost 2 bases; unmatched junction nucleotides: 3. CDR1 is LNHDA and CDR2 is SQIVND in the germline V gene (reference sequence). The CDR3 here is CASSVGQRNQPQHF. The CDR3 DNA sequence: TGTGCCAGTAGTGTGGGACAGCGCAATCAGCCCCAGCATTTT.

The chain has TRBV20-1 and TRBJ1-2; D might be TRBD1 (5 bases). Germline V lookup: CDR1 DFQATT, CDR2 SNEGSKA (reference sequence). V lost 5 bases and J lost 8, with 15 bases in between. The CDR3 spans 12 residues. The CDR3 coding sequence is TGCAGTGCTCTTGACGTCAAGGGGGGCTACACCTTC. This translates into CSALDVKGGYTF.

CDR3 sequence: CASRILGDTGELFF. The CDR3 DNA is TGTGCCAGCAGGATACTAGGTGACACCGGGGAGCTGTTTTTT. This chain links TRBV6-6 with TRBJ2-2; possible D gene TRBD2, 5 bases. The V and J ends lost 6 bases and 3 bases respectively, with 11 bases between them. CDR3 length: 14 amino acids. Per the germline V gene, CDR1 is MNHNY and CDR2 is SVGAGI (reference sequence).

The CDR3, as DNA: TGCAGCGTAGCCGGGACACAAGAAGGTTACGAGCAGTACTTC. Translating it yields CSVAGTQEGYEQYF. The V call is TRBV29-1, the J call TRBJ2-7; D may be TRBD1 (6 bases). This CDR3 spans 14 amino acids. Germline V gives CDR1 SQVTM, CDR2 ANQGSEA. The V gene lost 6 bases and the J gene lost 4 bases, with 19 bases spanning the gap.

The gene calls are TRBV20-1 and TRBJ1-6; D is undetermined. Germline-derived CDR1 and CDR2 are DFQATT and SNEGSKA (reference sequence). The CDR3 has 12 residues. The V end lost 5 bases, the J end lost 6 bases, and 8 bases lay between the germline ends. CDR3 nucleotides: TGCAGTGCTTCGGACGGTAATTCACCCCTCCACTTT. It specifies CSASDGNSPLHF.

J is TRBJ2-4 and V is TRBV9, with a possible D match to TRBD2 (6 bases). V was clipped by 0 bases and J by 13 bases, with 17 bases between them. This CDR3 is 14 amino acids long. CDR1 SGDLS and CDR2 YYNGEE come from the germline V gene. The chain's CDR3 is CASSVGSGSMKQYF. The CDR3 DNA is TGTGCCAGCAGCGTAGGTAGCGGTTCTATGAAGCAGTACTTC.

The chain employs TRBV7-9 and TRBJ2-3; the D call may be TRBD1 or TRBD2 (5 bases each). This CDR3 has 15 amino acids. CDR1 is SEHNR and CDR2 is FQNEAQ in the germline V gene (reference sequence). The germline V and J ends were trimmed by 3 bases and 0 bases, with 10 bases remaining between them. The CDR3 protein is CASSFWDGSTDTQYF. The CDR3 nucleotides are TGTGCCAGCAGCTTCTGGGACGGGAGCACAGATACGCAGTATTTT. The entire variable domain, with the rest obtained from reference TRBV7-9 and TRBJ2-3, is as follows: DTGVSQNPRHKITKRGQNVTFRCDPISEHNRLYWYRQTLGQGPEFLTYFQNEAQLEKSRLLSDRFSAERPKGSFSTLEIQRTEQGDSAMYLCASSFWDGSTDTQYFGPGTRLTVL.

The CDR3 spells CASSQVGSGVVDTQYF. In DNA form, the CDR3 reads TGCGCCAGCAGCCAAGTCGGTTCGGGAGTGGTAGATACGCAGTATTTT. The V call is TRBV4-1, the J call TRBJ2-3; tentatively, D is TRBD2 (6 bases). This CDR3 comprises 16 residues. CDR1 and CDR2 (germline): MGHRA, YSYEKL. V lost 1 base to trimming and J lost 5 bases, with 16 bases between them.

The sample holds a few counts of this clonotype. V is TRBV11-2 and J is TRBJ2-1, with 12 bases matching TRBD2. Per germline, CDR1 SGHAT and CDR2 FQNNGV. V lost 4 bases, J lost 8 bases, and 6 bases stayed unmatched. CDR3 size: 15 residues. CDR3 amino acids: CASSSRLAGEHEQFF. The CDR3 region has the DNA TGTGCCAGCAGCTCCAGACTAGCGGGAGAACATGAGCAGTTCTTC.

This clonotype came up a few times. The chain has TRBV10-3 and TRBJ2-1; 9 bases fit TRBD1. CDR3 length: 13 residues. V was pared by 10 bases and J by 5 bases, with 6 bases of the junction left unmatched. CDR1 is ENHRY and CDR2 is SYGVKD in the germline V gene. The CDR3, as DNA: TGTGCCACGACGGACAGGGGCGACAATGAGCAGTTCTTC. This translates into CATTDRGDNEQFF.

Points on this clonotype: Germline and junction disagree at one end, which may indicate a read error. This chain links TRBV12-3 or TRBV12-4 with TRBJ2-5; 7 positions agree with TRBD1. The CDR3 totals 16 residues. Here the CDR3 DNA reads TGTGCCAGCAGTCCTGCCTTGACAGGGAACTGGGAGACCCGGTACTTC. Translating gives CASSPALTGNWETRYF.